These 26 T cell receptor beta chains originate from one sample sequenced in a study of T cell repertoires in aging, cancer and after chemotherapy. Rearranged V-D-J TRB sequences were amplified with a mixed TRB-A/B primer pool. One entry per CDR3 protein, called by TCRdb with MiXCR from the multiplex PCR reads. Among around 1,700 distinct CDR3 sequences listed, around two fifths were seen once. TCR beta rearrangements were amplified from peripheral blood genomic DNA. Material: blood. The receptors stem from a human donor with a solid tumor.

The CDR3 DNA sequence: TGTGCCAGCAGCCCCCGCGGCCTAGCGGGGGGTGGGGGAGAGACCCAGTACTTC. As protein: CASSPRGLAGGGGETQYF. The chain carries TRBV7-3 and TRBJ2-5, with TRBD2 identical over 11 bases. V trimming: 5 bases; J trimming: 4 bases; junction bases outside the gene matches: 15. The length of the CDR3 is 18 residues. Germline V gene data show CDR1 as SGHTA and CDR2 as FQGTGA.

This clonotype was found a few times. This chain uses TRBV30 with TRBJ1-6; 8 nucleotides align to TRBD1. The CDR3 has 13 residues. The V gene's germline CDR1 is GTSNPN and CDR2 SVGIG (reference sequence). Trimming removed 7 bases from V and 6 bases from J; junction bases left unmatched: 5. As DNA, the CDR3 is TGTGCCTCGGGGACAGGACTTAATTCACCCCTCCACTTT. Translated: CASGTGLNSPLHF.

In its sample, this clonotype was seen a few times. The CDR3 here is CASSPGPFTGELFF. CDR3 sequence (DNA): TGTGCCAGTAGCCCCGGGCCCTTCACCGGGGAGCTGTTTTTT. The chain has TRBV19 and TRBJ2-2; D is unresolved. The CDR3 totals 14 residues. Per the germline V gene, CDR1 is LNHDA and CDR2 is SQIVND (reference sequence). The ends were cut back, 6 bases at V and 4 bases at J, with 12 bases in the middle.

The chain uses TRBV19 and TRBJ2-6; D possibly corresponds to TRBD1 (6 bases). Germline V gives CDR1 LNHDA, CDR2 SQIVND (reference sequence). The CDR3 has 16 amino acids. Between the trimmed V and J ends, which lost 3 bases and 0 bases, there was a span of 9 bases. CDR3 loop: CASSILQGSGANVLTF. Written as DNA, the CDR3 is TGTGCCAGTAGTATCTTACAGGGCTCTGGGGCCAACGTCCTGACTTTC.

The rearrangement uses TRBV11-3 and TRBJ2-1; either TRBD1 or TRBD2 may supply D (6 bases each). Trimming cost V 6 bases and J 6 bases, with 15 bases left between them. The CDR3 loop spans 14 amino acids. Germline CDR1 reads SGHNT; CDR2 reads YENEEA. The CDR3 reads CASRLNWGANEQFF. The CDR3 region has the DNA TGTGCCAGCAGATTAAACTGGGGGGCCAATGAGCAGTTCTTC.

This sequence joins TRBV7-2 and TRBJ2-1; the D gene is possibly TRBD1 (6 bases). Looked up from germline, CDR1 is SGHTA and CDR2 is FQGNSA. The CDR3 spans 14 residues. V was clipped by 0 bases and J by 9 bases, with 12 bases between them. In nucleotides, the CDR3 is TGTGCCAGCAGCTTAGCGGGGGCGACGGTTGAGCAGTTCTTC. Its protein product is CASSLAGATVEQFF.

This chain connects TRBV6-5 to TRBJ2-7, with a tentative D call TRBD1 (6 bases). The CDR3 is 14 amino acids. Per the germline V gene, CDR1 is MNHEY and CDR2 is SVGAGI. The CDR3 bases are TGTGTCAGTGGAACCGGGACATCATCCTACGAGCAGTACTTC. It specifies CVSGTGTSSYEQYF.

The chain is built from TRBV6-5 and TRBJ1-2; 8 nucleotides match TRBD1. Germline V gene sequence: CDR1 MNHEY, CDR2 SVGAGI. V lost 5 bases to trimming and J lost 5 bases; unmatched junction nucleotides: 4. The CDR3 is 13 residues long. CDR3 sequence (DNA): TGTGCCAGCAGTCGGACAGGGAGGTATGGCTACACCTTC. Residues: CASSRTGRYGYTF.

The genes are TRBV6-6 and TRBJ1-2, with a possible D match to TRBD1 (5 bases). The CDR3 has 15 residues. Germline-derived CDR1 and CDR2 are MNHNY and SVGAGI (reference sequence). V was cut by 4 bases and J by 3 bases, with 15 bases left in between. CDR3 coding DNA: TGTGCCAGCAGTTCCCTACCATGGGGGGACTATGGCTACACCTTC. Residues: CASSSLPWGDYGYTF.

The chain has TRBV7-9 and TRBJ2-5; D may match TRBD1 or TRBD2 (5 bases each). The CDR3 sequence is 14 residues long. The germline V gene has CDR1 SEHNR and CDR2 FQNEAQ (reference sequence). Trimming removed 5 bases at V and 4 bases at J, with 14 bases between. The CDR3 here is CASSPGTGRETQYF. The CDR3 DNA follows: TGTGCCAGCAGCCCGGGCACGGGGCGAGAGACCCAGTACTTC.

This clonotype was recorded a few times. The rearrangement joins TRBV19 to TRBJ2-6, with a weak D call TRBD2 (5 bases). This CDR3 comprises 15 residues. V was clipped by 3 bases and J by 1 base, with 7 bases between them. Per the germline V gene, CDR1 is LNHDA and CDR2 is SQIVND (reference sequence). The CDR3, as DNA: TGTGCCAGTAGTATTGGGGAGTCTGGGGCCAACGTCCTGACTTTC. It specifies CASSIGESGANVLTF.

A few counts support this clonotype. The J gene is TRBJ1-4, the V gene TRBV7-2; TRBD1 is a possible D gene (5 bases). V gave up 1 base and J gave up 7 bases, with 10 bases separating them. The CDR3 length is 14 residues. CDR1 and CDR2 (germline): SGHTA, FQGNSA. The CDR3 DNA sequence: TGTGCCAGCAGCTTAGAGGGGCAGGGTGAAAAACTGTTTTTT. This sequence encodes CASSLEGQGEKLFF.

This clonotype showed up just once. J is TRBJ1-3 and V is TRBV20-1; D is unresolved. The CDR3 totals 15 residues. CDR1 DFQATT and CDR2 SNEGSKA come from the germline V gene (reference sequence). V lost 6 bases, J lost 0 bases, and 15 bases lay in between. In nucleotides, the CDR3 is TGCAGTGCACGACCCAGGCGTACCTCTGGAAACACCATATATTTT. It translates to CSARPRRTSGNTIYF.

By share, this clonotype counts as large. The chain combines TRBV7-3 with TRBJ2-2, with TRBD1 matching 7 bases. The CDR3 extends over 14 amino acids. V shed 3 bases and J 3 bases; nucleotides not matched to a gene: 1. Germline CDR1 reads SGHTA; CDR2 reads FQGTGA. The CDR3 DNA reads as TGTGCCAGCAGCTTTGGGACAGACACCGGGGAGCTGTTTTTT. Translated: CASSFGTDTGELFF.

Details on this clonotype: The germline gene is not matched at one end of the junction; a read error may be the cause. This chain uses TRBV20-1 with TRBJ1-1; 10 bases map to TRBD1. CDR1 and CDR2 from the germline V gene are DFQATT and SNEGSKA (reference sequence). The CDR3 consists of 15 residues. The CDR3 DNA sequence: TGCAATGCTAGAGATTGGGACAGGGGAGGCACTGAAGCTTTCTTT. Translation gives CNARDWDRGGTEAFF.

J is TRBJ2-4 and V is TRBV27; 13 bases align to TRBD2. Germline CDR1 MNHEY, CDR2 SMNVEV (reference sequence). V lost 5 bases to trimming and J lost 0 bases; unmatched junction nucleotides: 13. The CDR3 loop spans 20 amino acids. CDR3 DNA sequence: TGTGCCAGCAGTGGTTCTAAGCGGGGACTAGCGGGGCTAGCCAAAAACATTCAGTACTTC. Protein sequence: CASSGSKRGLAGLAKNIQYF.

V is TRBV20-1 and J is TRBJ2-7; D ambiguous. Germline values: CDR1 DFQATT, CDR2 SNEGSKA (reference sequence). V lost 6 bases and J lost 2, with 14 bases in between. CDR3 length equals 13 residues. DNA for the CDR3: TGCAGTGCAGACCATGCGTTAACCTACGAGCAGTACTTC. Its protein product is CSADHALTYEQYF.

By share, this clonotype counts as large. This rearrangement joins TRBV6-5 to TRBJ2-7, with 11 positions matching TRBD2. The CDR3 covers 15 residues. The germline CDR1 and CDR2 sequences are MNHEY and SVGAGI. Losses at the gene ends were 6 bases for V and 6 bases for J; bases not matched to a gene: 10. The DNA of the CDR3 is TGTGCCAGCAGACCGAGAGGGCTAGCGGGAGGCGAGCAGTACTTC. It translates to CASRPRGLAGGEQYF.

The chain carries TRBV27 and TRBJ2-1; 7 positions match TRBD2. CDR3 size: 14 residues. V dropped 4 bases and J dropped 4; count of bases not matched to a gene: 4. CDR1 is MNHEY, CDR2 SMNVEV, per germline (reference sequence). DNA of the CDR3: TGTGCCAGCAGTTCCCGGGGACTATACAATGAGCAGTTCTTC. Residues: CASSSRGLYNEQFF.

This clonotype is termed large. V gene TRBV29-1 combines with J gene TRBJ1-2; D gene unclear. V lost 4 bases, J lost 2 bases, and 5 bases lay in between. Germline-derived CDR1 and CDR2 are SQVTM and ANQGSEA. The CDR3 has 11 residues. The CDR3 loop is CSVGWNYGYTF. The CDR3 DNA follows: TGCAGCGTTGGCTGGAACTATGGCTACACCTTC.

This clonotype was found a few times. The chain is built from TRBV7-9 and TRBJ2-7, with 8 bases fitting TRBD2. From germline, CDR1 is SEHNR and CDR2 FQNEAQ (reference sequence). Trimming took 5 bases from V and 5 from J; bases not matched to a gene: 8. This CDR3 is 14 amino acids long. CDR3 sequence reads: CASSRGGRGNEQYF. The CDR3 DNA sequence: TGTGCCAGCAGCCGCGGGGGGAGGGGGAACGAGCAGTACTTC.

The V gene is TRBV20-1, the J gene TRBJ1-1; tentatively, D is TRBD1 (5 bases). V was pared by 0 bases and J by 4 bases, with 15 bases between. The CDR3 loop spans 15 amino acids. From germline, CDR1 is DFQATT and CDR2 SNEGSKA (reference sequence). The CDR3 DNA sequence: TGCAGTGCTAGAGATATCCAGGCTGGGGGCACTGAAGCTTTCTTT. Translating it yields CSARDIQAGGTEAFF.

Sample share makes this clonotype large. The chain employs TRBV24-1 and TRBJ2-1; TRBD2 matches at 14 bases. Germline V gives CDR1 KGHDR, CDR2 SFDVKD. This CDR3 contains 18 residues. The J segment lost 3 bases and the V segment lost 4 bases, leaving 7 bases of the junction unmatched. In DNA, the CDR3 is TGTGCCACCAGTGACCCTGGACTAGCGGGGGGTTTCTACAATGAGCAGTTCTTC. Its translation: CATSDPGLAGGFYNEQFF.

Relative to its sample, this clonotype is medium-sized. V and J are TRBV20-1 and TRBJ2-1, with 10 bases aligning to TRBD2. Per the germline V gene, CDR1 is DFQATT and CDR2 is SNEGSKA (reference sequence). The junction had 5 bases not matched to a gene; V was cut back by 1 base and J by 8 bases. The CDR3 has 14 residues. The CDR3 protein is CSARVGTSDHEQFF. The CDR3 bases are TGCAGTGCTAGAGTTGGGACTAGCGACCATGAGCAGTTCTTC.

The chain has TRBV6-1 and TRBJ2-3; no firm D call. The CDR3 covers 11 residues. In germline, CDR1 is MNHNS, CDR2 SASEGT. Trimming took off 2 bases at V and 7 bases at J, with 4 bases between the two ends. The CDR3 loop reads CASSESNTQYF. CDR3 DNA: TGTGCCAGCAGTGAATCCAATACGCAGTATTTT.

This rearrangement joins TRBV7-3 to TRBJ1-6; perhaps TRBD1 as D (6 bases). Germline V CDR1 and CDR2: SGHTA, FQGTGA. The V gene lost 2 bases and the J gene lost 6 bases, with 11 bases spanning the gap. The CDR3 is made up of 15 amino acids. The CDR3 DNA is TGTGCCAGCAGCTTATCGACAGGCGGTAATTCACCCCTCCACTTT. Protein product: CASSLSTGGNSPLHF. Using reference TRBV7-3 and TRBJ1-6 for the parts outside the CDR3, the full variable domain is GAGVSQTPSNKVTEKGKYVELRCDPISGHTALYWYRQSLGQGPEFLIYFQGTGAADDSGLPNDRFFAVRPEGSVSTLKIQRTERGDSAVYLCASSLSTGGNSPLHFGNGTRLTVT.